The clone carrying this T cell receptor (beta chain) appeared many times. These data originate in a study of T cells in Graves' hyperthyroidism and ophthalmopathy. Study at large: Staff took peripheral blood when the initial diagnosis was made, before any treatment began.

Authors of the study amplified TCR beta CDR3 regions from RNA transcripts. Initially, a first-round RT-PCR of the TCR CDR3 employed the HTBI primer set. MiXCR, run by TCRdb on the multiplex PCR reads, gives a single entry per CDR3 protein. This sample has roughly 720,000 distinct CDR3 sequences, with approximately 15% found just once. Exclusion of patients followed from uncontrolled infection, other autoimmune disease, pregnancy or lactation. Germline-derived CDR1 and CDR2 are MNHEY and SMNVEV (reference sequence). V shed 8 bases and J 7 bases; nucleotides not matched to a gene: 17. This CDR3 is 16 amino acids long.

The sample was blood. The receptor's source is a man in his fifties with Graves' hyperthyroidism. The chain uses TRBV27 and TRBJ1-2; 9 nucleotides match TRBD1. Here the CDR3 DNA reads TGTGCCAGCGGGCCTACGGGACAGGGTTATAGGAGTGGCTACACCTTC. Translation: CASGPTGQGYRSGYTF.